Sequencing of this TCR beta chain was carried out in a study of cytomegalovirus exposure and HLA in healthy donors. Turning to this clone: Its target is unknown.

The length of the CDR3 is 17 residues. V was trimmed by 0 bases and J by 4 bases, leaving 18 bases between them. Per germline, CDR1 SGDLS and CDR2 YYNGEE. Primers: 60 Vbeta forward and 13 Jbeta reverse. The method was immunoSEQ multiplex PCR; TCRdb's version includes in-frame clones alone and lacks a portion of them. The table lists 77,000 or so clones, approximately 75% of them singletons. Regarding the study as a whole: A link between a missense DCLRE1C variant and TCR beta V- and J-gene trimming emerged from a later analysis. Reportedly, HLA-A and HLA-B alleles of most subjects were accurately predicted from TCR beta. In a later analysis, productive TCRs from donors in an Asian-associated ancestry cluster reportedly carried fewer N-insertions than the cohort mean. It was taken for granted in presence/absence analyses that sequencing depth across donors was roughly uniform.

The receptor comes from a woman between 40 and 55 years old in good health and CMV-seronegative. The chain is built from TRBV9 and TRBJ2-3; D might be TRBD2 (5 bases). The sample comprised PBMCs. The CDR3 sequence is CASSVGHRGYIADTQYF. In DNA form, the CDR3 reads TGTGCCAGCAGCGTAGGACATCGGGGTTATATCGCAGATACGCAGTATTTT.